This TCR beta chain is from a study of cytomegalovirus exposure and HLA in healthy donors (dated by TCRdb to about 2017). Context from the whole study: An earlier analysis of some 500 of the donors reported 250 to 350 Gb of sequence data and 120 million or so unique TCR beta sequences from 150 million to 200 million T cells. Roughly 300 gigabases of sequencing data and approximately 84 million unique TCR sequences were included in an early release covering roughly 600 HLA-typed donors. Among the roughly 390 genotyped donors, 81% belonged to the genetic ancestry cluster associated with self-reported Caucasian donors. The study aimed to test whether signatures of past pathogen exposure could be identified by cataloging public T cell receptors. The study profiled the T cell repertoires of hundreds of subjects by immunosequencing and related them to cytomegalovirus serostatus. In addition to the first cohort of approximately 650 subjects, a separate validation cohort of over 90 different subjects was used. The study combined high-throughput TCR immunosequencing, statistical association of individual TCRs with disease status, and machine learning to predict cytomegalovirus infection status. A later analysis re-analyzed previously published TCR beta repertoires from hundreds of donors and added high-resolution HLA genotyping to study TCR occurrence patterns. In the later analysis, no new phenotypic data were used to find candidate immune exposures; instead, reliance was placed on TCR beta sequences and their occurrence across donors. To decide whether each TCR beta V gene segment behaved as functional or pseudogenic, an earlier analysis of some 580 of the donors relied on high-throughput TCR beta sequencing. Donor age, sex, ethnicity and CMV serostatus were compiled alongside the repertoire data. A later genetic analysis used genome-wide SNP genotypes for about three fifths of the 666 donors, treating that subset as a discovery cohort. All discovery cohort repertoires had been generated using a single sequencing platform. Class I and class II HLA loci were covered by the typing at four-digit resolution. Typing coverage varied by locus: roughly 620-640 donors for A, B, C, DRB1 and DQB1; around 560 for DQA1; more than 600 for DPA1; 400 to 480 for DPB1. Several DR-DQ haplotypes were treated as single units for association and clustering because of strong linkage in the cohort. Among almost 400 genotyped donors of the cohort, an average of around 240,000 unique TCR beta nucleotide sequences were sequenced per donor, roughly 20% of them non-productive.

Broader findings and caveats from the paper: In a later analysis, the rate of TCR association differed among HLA loci, with DRB1 alleles having the most associated TCRs and HLA-C alleles having the fewest. A total of roughly 160 TCR beta chains were listed by the study as associated with cytomegalovirus. A further reported finding was that TCR beta sequences accurately predicted the HLA-A and HLA-B alleles for most subjects in the first cohort. Compared with equally common non-associated chains, HLA-associated TCR beta chains in a later analysis were more clonally expanded and had lower generation probabilities. A later analysis associated roughly 17,000 TCR beta sequences with specific HLA alleles at a false discovery rate of 0.05. In an earlier analysis of some 640 of the donors, most TCR beta V segments were observed in productive rearrangements about 87% or about 30% of the time, broadly matching IMGT annotations. This cohort had only TCR beta chains sequenced, and the lack of alpha or paired-chain data limited which features could be detected. HLA typing was unavailable for some donors at each locus, so association tests used only the typed subset. Sequencing depth was assumed to be roughly uniform across donors in the presence/absence analyses, though that assumption may not hold. Assigning TCR associations to individual alleles was difficult when HLA alleles, especially DR and DQ, strongly co-occurred. A later genetic analysis reported fewer N-insertions in productive TCRs among donors in an Asian-associated ancestry cluster than the approximately 670-donor mean. In both the original and validation cohorts, the classifier was reported to diagnose cytomegalovirus status with high specificity and sensitivity. The earlier analysis of 587 of the donors excluded roughly 17 rarely observed V segments, including chromosome 9 orphons, because counts were too low. The authors suggested that the approach could potentially be extended to other disease states and immunological phenotypes. A later analysis reported that several top co-occurrence clusters appeared linked to parvovirus B19, influenza, CMV and Epstein-Barr virus. In a later analysis, most CMV-associated TCR beta chains were found to appear HLA-restricted, with HLA associations seemingly driven largely by CMV exposure. A few of the identified cytomegalovirus-associated TCR beta chains were confirmed in vitro to be specific for cytomegalovirus antigens. A group of highly shared sequence variants was considered likely to be a technical artifact of the sequencing pipeline. The 87-base-pair reads could not distinguish some IMGT-functional V segments, including TRBV6-2 and TRBV6-3, so those segments were excluded. Immune exposure information for the cohort was limited to CMV serostatus. Correlated functional status among segregating V segments might reflect linkage disequilibrium, but an unknown experimental factor could not be ruled out. A later genetic analysis associated a missense DCLRE1C variant with V-gene and J-gene trimming of TCR beta chains, and an independent cohort replicated the association. Across donors, most TCR sequences were observed very rarely, whereas some public TCRs were present in many individuals.

Libraries came from the immunoSEQ multiplex PCR assay. For the multiplex PCR, a mixture combining 60 forward primers for TCR Vbeta segments and 13 reverse primers for TCR Jbeta segments was used. The CDR3 region of rearranged TCR beta genes was amplified from genomic DNA by a multiplex PCR assay. The Illumina HiSeq System was used to sequence the amplified TCR beta libraries as 87-base-pair reads. In the original analysis: A later analysis counted about 80 million unique TCR beta chains across the 690 or so repertoires, and 10 million to 11 million of these chains were shared by at least two donors. To remove PCR and sequencing errors, raw reads were error-corrected and collapsed into unique sequences using a nearest-neighbor algorithm that merged closely related sequences. To assign V, D and J gene segments, CDR3 sequences were aligned to IMGT reference sequences. Each retained sequence needed at least a six-nucleotide match to both a V gene segment and a J gene segment. A rearrangement was called productive if the CDR3 had no stop codons and remained in frame with V and J, and every other rearrangement was called non-productive. CDR3 was defined according to IMGT convention as the region running from the second conserved V-encoded cysteine to the conserved J-encoded phenylalanine. The earlier analysis of more than 450 of the donors excluded sequences that lacked an unambiguous match to a single V gene segment. In an earlier analysis of 587 of the donors, a V segment was called functional when productive rearrangements were above 56.7%, and segregating when the standard deviation between donors exceeded 5%. A statistical classification framework was built for diagnosing cytomegalovirus status from the catalog of TCR beta chain sequences. A later analysis assigned V and J genes by comparing TCR nucleotide sequences with IMGT/GENE-DB human TR gene sequences. A later analysis assigned CDR3 sequences and most-parsimonious VDJ recombination scenarios with the TCRdist pipeline. In a later analysis, every TCR beta chain was defined by the combination of its CDR3 amino acid sequence and its V-gene family, and reads without a unique V-gene family were dropped. As a way to deal with suspected cross-contamination and a sequencing artifact, a later analysis dropped 500 to 700 nucleotide sequences that were highly shared and had low generation probability. For each public chain, a later analysis derived a clonal expansion index from normalized ranks of inferred template counts within each repertoire. A later analysis computed generation probabilities with a VDJ recombination model fitted to out-of-frame rearrangements, and checked the results against IGoR. In a later analysis, TCR-TCR, TCR-HLA and TCR-CMV co-occurrence was scored with hypergeometric tests, and a repertoire-size bias correction was applied to TCR pairs. In a later analysis, false discovery rates were estimated by permuting HLA or CMV assignments 20 times. In a later analysis, co-occurring TCRs were grouped using DBSCAN, and TCRdist sequence similarity was added for clustering within HLA-allele-positive subsets. Repertoires with fewer than 30,000 or more than 120,000 public chains were left out of co-occurrence clustering, as were roughly five repertoires with anomalous nucleotide sharing. In TCRdb, the immuneACCESS table is reduced to in-frame sequences with V and J assigned. These tables do not hold every clone; where another copy was compared, an unresolved V gene accounts for under half, and the others remain unexplained. D and trimming come from the DNA, and the V and J calls and clone size come from that table. Counted in this sample were under 200,000 clones; around 78% of them appeared once. The ten largest clones take up approximately 2% of the sample.

The cohort comprised 710 or so healthy bone marrow donors. At the time of sampling, every cohort member was nominally healthy, though immune exposures that went unrecorded were likely present. The donor tested CMV seropositive, placing the donor among the 250 to 300 seropositive members of the cohort. A peripheral blood sample was provided by each donor, and peripheral blood mononuclear cells were used for TCR beta sequencing. Genomic DNA extraction from the blood cell samples was performed with the Qiagen DNeasy Blood Extraction Kit. V loses 4 bases, J loses 2 bases, and the germline ends lie 15 bases apart. The CDR1 and CDR2 encoded by the germline V gene are MGHRA and YSYEKL. The CDR3 numbers 15 residues from cysteine through phenylalanine. Just CDR3 DNA is preserved here, 45 bases in frame from base 1. A remark on this clone: It has no known antigen specificity. No per-base quality is available; no much larger clone lies one base away.

The receptor was derived from a woman in her 30s in good health and CMV-seropositive. Recombination connected TRBV4-1 to TRBJ2-7; tentative D gene TRBD2, with 5 bases matching. Sequencing was performed on PBMCs. At the DNA level, the sequence is TGCGCCAGCAGCCCAGAGGTGAGGGTGACCTACGAGCAGTACTTC. Its protein reads: CASSPEVRVTYEQYF.